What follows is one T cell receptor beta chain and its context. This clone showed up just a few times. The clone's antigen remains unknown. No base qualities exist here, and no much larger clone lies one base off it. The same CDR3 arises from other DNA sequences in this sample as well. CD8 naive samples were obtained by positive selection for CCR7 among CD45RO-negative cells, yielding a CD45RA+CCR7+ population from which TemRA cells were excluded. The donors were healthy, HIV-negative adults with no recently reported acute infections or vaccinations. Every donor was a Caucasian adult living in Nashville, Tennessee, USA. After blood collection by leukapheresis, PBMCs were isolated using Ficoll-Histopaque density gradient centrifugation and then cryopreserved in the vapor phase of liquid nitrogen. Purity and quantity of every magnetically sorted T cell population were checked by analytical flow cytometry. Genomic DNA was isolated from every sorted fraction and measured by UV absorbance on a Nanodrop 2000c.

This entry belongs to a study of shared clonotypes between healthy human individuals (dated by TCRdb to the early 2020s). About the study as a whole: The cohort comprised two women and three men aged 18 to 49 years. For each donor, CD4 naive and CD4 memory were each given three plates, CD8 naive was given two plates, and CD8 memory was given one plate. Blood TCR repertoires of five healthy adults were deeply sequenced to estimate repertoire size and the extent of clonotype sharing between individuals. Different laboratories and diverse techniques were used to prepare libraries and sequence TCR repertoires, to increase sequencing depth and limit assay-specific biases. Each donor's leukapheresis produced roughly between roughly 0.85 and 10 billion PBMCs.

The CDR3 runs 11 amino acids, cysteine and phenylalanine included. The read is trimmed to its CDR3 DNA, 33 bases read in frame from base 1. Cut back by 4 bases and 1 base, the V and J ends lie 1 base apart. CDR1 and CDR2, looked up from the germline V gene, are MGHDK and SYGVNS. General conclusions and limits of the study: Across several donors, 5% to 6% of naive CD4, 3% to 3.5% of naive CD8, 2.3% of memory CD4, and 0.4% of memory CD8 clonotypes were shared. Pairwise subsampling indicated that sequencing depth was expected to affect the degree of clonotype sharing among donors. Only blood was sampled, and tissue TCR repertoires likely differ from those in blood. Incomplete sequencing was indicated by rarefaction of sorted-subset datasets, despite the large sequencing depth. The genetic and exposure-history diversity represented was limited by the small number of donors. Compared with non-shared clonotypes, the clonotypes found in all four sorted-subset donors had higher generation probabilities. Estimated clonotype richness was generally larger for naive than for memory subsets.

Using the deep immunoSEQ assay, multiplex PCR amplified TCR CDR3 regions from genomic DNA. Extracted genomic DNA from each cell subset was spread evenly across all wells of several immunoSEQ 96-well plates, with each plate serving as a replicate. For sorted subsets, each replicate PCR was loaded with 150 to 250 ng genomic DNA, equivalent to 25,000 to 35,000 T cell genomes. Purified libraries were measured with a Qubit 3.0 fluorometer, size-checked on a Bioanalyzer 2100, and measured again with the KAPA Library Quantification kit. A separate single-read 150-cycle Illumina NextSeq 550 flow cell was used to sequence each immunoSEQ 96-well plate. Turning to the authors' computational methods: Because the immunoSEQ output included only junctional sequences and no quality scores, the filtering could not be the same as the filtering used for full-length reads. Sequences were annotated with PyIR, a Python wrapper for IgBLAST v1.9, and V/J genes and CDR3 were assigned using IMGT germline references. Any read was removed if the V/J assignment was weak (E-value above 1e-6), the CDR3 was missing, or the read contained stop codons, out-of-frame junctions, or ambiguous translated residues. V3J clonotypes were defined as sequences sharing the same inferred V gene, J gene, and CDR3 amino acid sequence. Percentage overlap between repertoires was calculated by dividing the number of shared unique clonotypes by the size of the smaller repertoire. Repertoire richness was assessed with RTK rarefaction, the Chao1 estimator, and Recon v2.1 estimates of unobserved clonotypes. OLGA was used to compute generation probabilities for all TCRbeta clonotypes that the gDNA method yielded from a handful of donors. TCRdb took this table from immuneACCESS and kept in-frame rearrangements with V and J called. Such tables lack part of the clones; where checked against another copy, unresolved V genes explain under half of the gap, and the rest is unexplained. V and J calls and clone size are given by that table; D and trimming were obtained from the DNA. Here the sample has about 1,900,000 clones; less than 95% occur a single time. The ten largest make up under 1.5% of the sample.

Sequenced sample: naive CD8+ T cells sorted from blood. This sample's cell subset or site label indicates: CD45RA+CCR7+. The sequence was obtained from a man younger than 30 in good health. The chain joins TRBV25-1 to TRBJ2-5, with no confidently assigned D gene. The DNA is TGTGCCAGCAGTGTCCAAGAGACCCAGTACTTC. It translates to CASSVQETQYF.